The clone carrying this T cell receptor beta chain was found many times. Its antigen is currently unknown. The data originate from a study of T-cell reconstitution after alpha-beta-depleted transplantation in children. Points from the study as a whole: Several hundred rapidly expanded clones from non-depleted graft cells reportedly supplied alpha-beta T cells about two months post-transplant. A year post-transplant, T-cell counts and diversity derived mostly from newly produced T cells. Surviving recipient cells, namely T cells and thymic progenitors, were the source of high day-60 TCRbeta diversity in some patients.

The CDR3 sequence is 12 residues long. The germline gives CDR1 SEHNR, CDR2 FQNEAQ (reference sequence). Trimming shortened V by 5 bases and J by 7 bases, and 8 bases separated the two germline ends. A TCRbeta library incorporating unique molecular identifiers was prepared. TCRdb used MiXCR to reprocess the PCR reads, holding one entry per CDR3 protein. Of about 300,000 distinct CDR3 sequences in the sample, over 7% are singletons; the top ten hold 9.1%. This sequence was found in a female patient aged 2 to 10 who had a stem cell transplant for Fanconi anemia, so the T cells may come from the graft donor. The J gene is TRBJ1-4, the V gene TRBV7-9, with D possibly matching TRBD1 (5 bases). Sequenced here: peripheral blood, sampled 360 days after TCRalphabeta/CD19-depleted stem cell transplant. The CDR3 sequence is CASSRGAEKLFF. The CDR3 coding sequence is TGTGCCAGCAGCCGCGGGGCTGAAAAACTGTTTTTT.